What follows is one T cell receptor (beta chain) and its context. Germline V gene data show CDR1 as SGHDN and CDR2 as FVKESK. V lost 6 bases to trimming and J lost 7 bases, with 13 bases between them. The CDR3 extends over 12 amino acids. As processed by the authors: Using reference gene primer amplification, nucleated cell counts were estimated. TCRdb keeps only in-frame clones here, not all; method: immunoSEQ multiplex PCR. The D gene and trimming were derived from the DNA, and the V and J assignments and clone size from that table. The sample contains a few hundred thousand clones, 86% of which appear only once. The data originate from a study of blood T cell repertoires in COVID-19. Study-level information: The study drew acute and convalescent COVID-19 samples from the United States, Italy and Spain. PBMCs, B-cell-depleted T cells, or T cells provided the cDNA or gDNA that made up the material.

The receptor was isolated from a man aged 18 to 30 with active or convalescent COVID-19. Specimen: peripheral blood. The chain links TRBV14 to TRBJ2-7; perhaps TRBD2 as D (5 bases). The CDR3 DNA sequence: TGTGCCAGCAGTAGACCCGGGGAGGAGCAGTACTTC. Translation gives CASSRPGEEQYF.